This T cell receptor beta chain was retrieved from a study of yellow fever vaccine responses in identical twins. Study results and limitations: Reported findings indicate that twins' vaccine T cell responses seemed partially convergent, partially personalized.

TCRdb called the RT-PCR reads again in MiXCR, with one record for every CDR3 protein. The sample yields some 35,000 distinct CDR3 sequences, roughly 60% seen once. Germline-derived CDR1 and CDR2 are SGDLS and YYNGEE. The CDR3 has 14 amino acids. The V end lost 0 bases, the J end lost 2 bases, and 9 bases lay between the germline ends. This clonotype has a handful of counts. Its antigen is currently unknown. The material sequenced was T cells from blood (PBMCs), unsorted or a sorted subset (not recorded which), taken before or after yellow fever vaccination (not recorded which). The chain couples TRBV9 to TRBJ2-7; D is undetermined. The origin of this receptor is a woman aged 18-35 years who received the yellow fever vaccine. The CDR3 protein is CASSVGMEPYEQYF. The CDR3 DNA reads as TGTGCCAGCAGCGTAGGTATGGAGCCCTACGAGCAGTACTTC. Filled out from reference TRBV9 and TRBJ2-7, the complete variable domain reads DSGVTQTPKHLITATGQRVTLRCSPRSGDLSVYWYQQSLDQGLQFLIQYYNGEERAKGNILERFSAQQFPDLHSELNLSSLELGDSALYFCASSVGMEPYEQYFGPGTRLTVT.